This TCR beta chain was found in a study of blood T cell repertoires in COVID-19. Per germline, CDR1 MNHEY and CDR2 SVGAGI. The V segment lost 6 bases and the J segment 2 bases; nucleotides outside the gene matches: 4. The CDR3 extends over 15 amino acids. This clone was counted a single time. TCRdb's copy holds only in-frame clones and misses some; the assay was immunoSEQ multiplex PCR. The repertoire consists of 95,000 to 100,000 clones, with approximately 81% occurring once and the leading ten covering about 1.8%. This TCR was sampled from a woman aged 70-85 years with active or convalescent COVID-19. Sample: peripheral blood. The rearrangement links TRBV6-5 to TRBJ2-7; 13 nucleotides match TRBD2. Written as DNA, the CDR3 is TGTGCCAGCAGGGAGGGACTAGCGGGAACCTACGAGCAGTACTTC. Encoded protein: CASREGLAGTYEQYF.